The rows below give T cell receptor beta chains drawn from one sample of a study of T cell responses to AZD1222 COVID-19 vaccine. TCRdb's copy holds only in-frame clones and misses some; the assay was immunoSEQ multiplex PCR. The table includes about 120,000 clones, around 92% detected once. Sequences were derived from peripheral blood, sampled on day 0 of AZD1222 vaccination. The receptors were sampled from an adult in good health. Each CDR3 is given with its conserved first and last residue. D genes are given only for firm matches. Some rows mark clone size as missing; the rest say once, few, many or name a class of expanded clone.

d_call clone_size j_call v_call cdr3_nt cdr3_aa
TRBD1 - TRBJ1-1 TRBV19 TGTGCCAGTAGTAGAGACCGGGACAGGGCTTCGAACACTGAAGCTTTCTTT CASSRDRDRASNTEAFF
- - TRBJ1-2 TRBV28 TGTGCCACCGGGGACATACCGTTCTATGGCTACACCTTC CATGDIPFYGYTF
- - TRBJ1-6 TRBV30 TGTGCCTGGAGTGCTCACTTGGGGGAACCCCTCCACTTT CAWSAHLGEPLHF
TRBD2 - TRBJ2-5 TRBV6-8 TGTGCCAGCAGTTACTCGGCCACTAGCGTAAGGGAGACCCAGTACTTC CASSYSATSVRETQYF
TRBD1 once TRBJ2-1 TRBV28 TGTGCCAGCAGCCAGGGACAGGGGGATTACAATGAGCAGTTCTTC CASSQGQGDYNEQFF
TRBD2 once TRBJ2-3 TRBV5-1 TGCGCCAGCAGCTTGAGGGCCAGCGGGATGGCAGATACGCAGTATTTT CASSLRASGMADTQYF
- - TRBJ1-2 TRBV19 TGTGCCAGTAGTTCCTGGCCCATGCCCTTCCTCTATGGCTACACCTTC CASSSWPMPFLYGYTF
TRBD1 - TRBJ2-5 TRBV19 TGTGCCAGTAGTCCCACAGGGGGGACCCAGTACTTC CASSPTGGTQYF
- - TRBJ1-5 TRBV28 TGTGCCAGCACTCCGTTGCGCGTCGGCAATCAGCCCCAGCATTTT CASTPLRVGNQPQHF
TRBD1 once TRBJ2-7 TRBV19 TGTGCCAGTAGTATAGGTGACAGGGGCTACGAGCAGTACTTC CASSIGDRGYEQYF
- - TRBJ1-3 TRBV19 TGTGCCAGTAGTATACCCAAAGCGGGAAACACCATATATTTT CASSIPKAGNTIYF
- - TRBJ2-7 TRBV28 TGTGCCAGCAGTTCGACGGGACCCTACGAGCAGTACTTC CASSSTGPYEQYF
- - TRBJ1-1 TRBV27 TGTGCCAGCAGTTTCGTGGGGAGGGGGAACACTGAAGCTTTCTTT CASSFVGRGNTEAFF
- - TRBJ1-6 TRBV27 TGTGCCACCTTGCGAACCAGCGGGCAGGGGATTAATTCACCCCTCCACTTT CATLRTSGQGINSPLHF
- once TRBJ2-5 TRBV7-2 TGTGCCAGCAGCTTGGCGGGCGGAGAGACCCAGTACTTC CASSLAGGETQYF
TRBD2 - TRBJ2-3 TRBV2 TGTGCCAGCAGTGGAGCGGGAGGCCCAGATACGCAGTATTTT CASSGAGGPDTQYF
TRBD2 - TRBJ2-5 TRBV5-5 TGTGCCAGCAGCCTAAGACTAGCGGGAGTGTGGGAAGAGACCCAGTACTTC CASSLRLAGVWEETQYF
TRBD2 few TRBJ2-3 TRBV5-3 TGTGCCAGAAGCTTGTCCCCAGCGGGAGAAACAGATACGCAGTATTTT CARSLSPAGETDTQYF
TRBD1 - TRBJ1-1 TRBV19 TGTGCCAGTAGTATAGGGACAGGGATCACTGAAGCTTTCTTT CASSIGTGITEAFF
- few TRBJ1-2 TRBV29-1 TGCAGCGTTGGGGGGCACGGGCTCTATGGCTACACCTTC CSVGGHGLYGYTF
- - TRBJ1-6 TRBV6-5 TGTGCCAGCAGTTACGAGGGACTGGAAGGGAATTCACCCCTCCACTTT CASSYEGLEGNSPLHF
- - TRBJ2-1 TRBV28 TGTGCCACCCCCCCCCATGAGGAGCAGTTCTTC CATPPHEEQFF
TRBD1 once TRBJ1-1 TRBV9 TGTGCCAGCAGCGTAGATTTTCGGGGGACAGGGGGCACTGAAGCTTTCTTT CASSVDFRGTGGTEAFF
TRBD1 - TRBJ1-6 TRBV27 TGTGCCAGCAGTTTTAGTCAGGGGGCCTTTAATTCACCCCTCCACTTT CASSFSQGAFNSPLHF
- - TRBJ2-5 TRBV6-5 TGTGCCAGCAGTTACAGTAATCTAGGAGAGACCCAGTACTTC CASSYSNLGETQYF
TRBD1 - TRBJ1-2 TRBV27 TGTGCCAGCAGTTCAGTGACAGGGGTTGCTGGCTACACCTTC CASSSVTGVAGYTF
- - TRBJ2-7 TRBV27 TGTGCCAGCAACGACGGATCCTACGAGCAGTACTTC CASNDGSYEQYF
- - TRBJ2-3 TRBV12-3/TRBV12-4 TGTGCCAGCACCGACTTGAGCACAGATACGCAGTATTTT CASTDLSTDTQYF
TRBD2 - TRBJ2-7 TRBV6-6 TGTGCCAGCAGTCGCCTCGGGACTAGCGGGGCCGATTACGAGCAGTACTTC CASSRLGTSGADYEQYF
- - TRBJ2-7 TRBV7-2 TGTGCCAGCAGCTTAGGGGATCGGCGGGCCAGGGCACCCGAGCAGTACTTC CASSLGDRRARAPEQYF
TRBD1 - TRBJ2-1 TRBV6-2/TRBV6-3 TGTGCCAGCAGTTACTCGAGGGACAGGGGGATCAATGAGCAGTTCTTC CASSYSRDRGINEQFF
TRBD2 - TRBJ2-1 TRBV4-3 TGCGCCAGCAGCCAAGTGGAGTCTAGCGGCCACTACAATGAGCAGTTCTTC CASSQVESSGHYNEQFF
- - TRBJ2-5 TRBV29-1 TGCAGCGTCGCGCAGGGGCAAGAGACCCAGTACTTC CSVAQGQETQYF
- - TRBJ1-2 TRBV2 TGTGCCAGCAGTATGAGGACCCACCAAAACTATGGCTACACCTTC CASSMRTHQNYGYTF
- - TRBJ2-7 TRBV14 TGTGCCAGCAGCCCCCTCGGGGACCCAAGCTACGAGCAGTACTTC CASSPLGDPSYEQYF
TRBD2 - TRBJ2-7 TRBV18 TGTGCCAGCTCATCTGGACTAGCGATTGGCAACGAGCAGTACTTC CASSSGLAIGNEQYF
- - TRBJ2-7 TRBV10-3 TGTGCCATCAGTGAGTCGGACGCCGGGCCCTTTTCAAAGCAGTACTTC CAISESDAGPFSKQYF
TRBD1 once TRBJ2-1 TRBV19 TGTGCCAGTAGTCCGGGACAGGTTGGGGATGAGCAGTTCTTC CASSPGQVGDEQFF
- - TRBJ2-3 TRBV6-5 TGTGCCAGCAGTTACTCCGGGACTAGCACAGATACGCAGTATTTT CASSYSGTSTDTQYF
- - TRBJ1-1 TRBV7-2 TGTGCCAGCAGCTTTAGGGGGGGAAACACTGAAGCTTTCTTT CASSFRGGNTEAFF
- - TRBJ2-7 TRBV6-4 TGTGCCAGCAGTCCCTCCGCAGGGGAGCTGGGGGAGCAGTACTTC CASSPSAGELGEQYF
- - TRBJ2-3 TRBV14 TGTGCCAGCAGCCAAGATAATACGGATACGCAGTATTTT CASSQDNTDTQYF
- - TRBJ1-2 TRBV5-1 TGCGCCAGCAGCTTGGGAGGGGCTCGTGGCTACACCTTC CASSLGGARGYTF
- - TRBJ2-5 TRBV19 TGTGCCAGTGACGACGGACGGGCCAGTGGGGGGTCCCAGTACTTC CASDDGRASGGSQYF
TRBD1 - TRBJ2-3 TRBV28 TGTGCCAGCAGTTTCGAGGGGGCGAAGGATACGCAGTATTTT CASSFEGAKDTQYF
TRBD1 - TRBJ1-1 TRBV6-2/TRBV6-3 TGTGCCAGCACCCCATGGACAGGGGAGAACACTGAAGCTTTCTTT CASTPWTGENTEAFF
- - TRBJ2-2 TRBV5-6 TGTGCCAGCAGGGATGTGGGGTCTGTCGGGGAGCTGTTTTTT CASRDVGSVGELFF
- - TRBJ1-1 TRBV27 TGTGCCAGCAGTTTTGGGGTGGTGAACACTGAAGCTTTCTTT CASSFGVVNTEAFF
- - TRBJ2-7 TRBV5-1 TGCGCCAGCAGCTCCTGGGGAGGGGGCGGAACCTACGAGCAGTACTTC CASSSWGGGGTYEQYF
TRBD1 - TRBJ2-7 TRBV6-5 TGTGCCAGCAGGTGGACAGGCCAGTCCTACGAGCAGTACTTC CASRWTGQSYEQYF
- - TRBJ1-2 TRBV12-3/TRBV12-4 TGTGCCAGCAGCGGGGTCTTGGGTGGCTACACCTTC CASSGVLGGYTF
- - TRBJ2-1 TRBV3-1/TRBV3-2 TGTGCCAGCAGCCAAACGGGTAATGAGCAGTTCTTC CASSQTGNEQFF
- - TRBJ2-6 TRBV24-1 TGTGCCACCAGTGATTTGAAGGGGGTAAGCTCTGGGGCCAACGTCCTGACTTTC CATSDLKGVSSGANVLTF
TRBD1 - TRBJ1-5 TRBV7-9 TGTGCCAGCAGCCAGACAGGGGGCAATCAGCCCCAGCATTTT CASSQTGGNQPQHF
- - TRBJ1-2 TRBV11-2 TGTGCCAGCAGCCTAGGGACCGCCGGGACACCGGGCGGGACCTTC CASSLGTAGTPGGTF
- once TRBJ1-2 TRBV7-9 TGTGCCAGCAGCTTAGTAGCAGTCAGCGAGTATGGCTACACCTTC CASSLVAVSEYGYTF
TRBD1 - TRBJ2-7 TRBV28 TGTGCCAGCATAAGGGACAGGGCCTACGAGCAGTACTTC CASIRDRAYEQYF
TRBD1 - TRBJ1-2 TRBV19 TGTGCCAGTACCTCCTCAGACAGGGTCTATGGCTACACCTTC CASTSSDRVYGYTF
- - TRBJ2-1 TRBV5-6 TGTGCCAGCATTCGAGGGGGGTGGAACTCCTACAATGAGCAGTTCTTC CASIRGGWNSYNEQFF